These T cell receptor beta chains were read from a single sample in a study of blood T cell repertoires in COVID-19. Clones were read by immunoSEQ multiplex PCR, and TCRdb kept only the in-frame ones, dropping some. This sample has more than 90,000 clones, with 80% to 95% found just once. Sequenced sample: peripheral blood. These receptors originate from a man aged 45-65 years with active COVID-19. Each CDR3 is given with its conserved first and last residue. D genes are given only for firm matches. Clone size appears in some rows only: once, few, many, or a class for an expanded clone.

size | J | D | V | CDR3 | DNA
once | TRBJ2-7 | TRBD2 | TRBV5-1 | CASSFTGTSGYYEQYF | TGCGCCAGCAGCTTTACCGGGACTAGCGGTTACTACGAGCAGTACTTC
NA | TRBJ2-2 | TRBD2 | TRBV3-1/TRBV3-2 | CASSQDSLAGGMNTGELFF | TGTGCCAGCAGCCAAGATTCACTAGCGGGAGGAATGAACACCGGGGAGCTGTTTTTT
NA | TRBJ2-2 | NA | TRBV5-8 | CASSSGGELFF | TGTGCCAGCAGCTCCGGCGGGGAGCTGTTTTTT
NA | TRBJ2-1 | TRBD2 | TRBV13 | CASKLAGEYNEQFF | TGTGCCAGCAAGTTAGCGGGGGAATACAATGAGCAGTTCTTC
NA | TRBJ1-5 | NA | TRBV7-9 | CASSLGGRQQNNQPQHF | TGTGCCAGCAGCTTAGGGGGGCGACAGCAGAACAATCAGCCCCAGCATTTT
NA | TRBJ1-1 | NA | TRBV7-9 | CASTNGGGRNTEAFF | TGTGCCAGCACCAATGGGGGCGGGAGAAACACTGAAGCTTTCTTT
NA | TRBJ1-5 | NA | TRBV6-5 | CASSSTGKGIQPQHF | TGTGCCAGCAGCTCAACAGGGAAAGGGATACAGCCCCAGCATTTT
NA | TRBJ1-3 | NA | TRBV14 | CASSQARSGNTIYF | TGTGCCAGCAGCCAAGCCCGCTCTGGAAACACCATATATTTT
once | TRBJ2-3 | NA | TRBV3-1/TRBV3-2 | CASSQGTGSTDTQYF | TGTGCCAGCAGCCAAGGGACGGGAAGCACAGATACGCAGTATTTT
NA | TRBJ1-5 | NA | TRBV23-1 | CASSQEGQPQHF | TGCGCCAGCAGTCAAGAGGGTCAGCCCCAGCATTTT
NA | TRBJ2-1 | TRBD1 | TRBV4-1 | CASSRTGTGDNEQFF | TGCGCCAGCAGCCGCACCGGGACAGGGGACAATGAGCAGTTCTTC
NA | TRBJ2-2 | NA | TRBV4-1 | CASSQDQPGAGTGELFF | TGCGCCAGCAGCCAAGATCAACCGGGAGCGGGTACCGGGGAGCTGTTTTTT
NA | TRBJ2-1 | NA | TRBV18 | CASSPMDVAGSDEQFF | TGTGCCAGCTCACCAATGGATGTCGCGGGTTCTGATGAGCAGTTCTTC
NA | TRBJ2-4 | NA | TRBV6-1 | CASSEGVPTGPKNIQYF | TGTGCCAGCAGTGAAGGGGTCCCAACTGGGCCCAAAAACATTCAGTACTTC
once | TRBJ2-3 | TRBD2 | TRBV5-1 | CASSHISGRDDTQYF | TGCGCCAGCAGCCACATTAGCGGGAGGGATGATACGCAGTATTTT
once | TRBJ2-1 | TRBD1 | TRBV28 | CASSSVQRTGGYNEQFF | TGTGCCAGCAGTTCTGTCCAGAGGACAGGGGGCTACAATGAGCAGTTCTTC
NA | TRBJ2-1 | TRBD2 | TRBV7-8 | CASSRPGTSGRLRSYNEQFF | TGTGCCAGCAGCCGCCCCGGGACTAGCGGGAGGTTACGCTCCTACAATGAGCAGTTCTTC
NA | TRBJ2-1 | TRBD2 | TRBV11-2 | CASSQGAGEPYNEQFF | TGTGCCAGCAGCCAAGGGGCGGGAGAACCCTACAATGAGCAGTTCTTC
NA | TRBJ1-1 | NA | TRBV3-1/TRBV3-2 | CASSQDNEMMNTEAFF | TGTGCCAGCAGCCAAGATAACGAGATGATGAACACTGAAGCTTTCTTT
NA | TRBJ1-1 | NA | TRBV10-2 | CASVLDSENTEAFF | TGCGCCAGTGTGCTGGACAGTGAGAACACTGAAGCTTTCTTT
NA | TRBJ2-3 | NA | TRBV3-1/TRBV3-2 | CASSQVFHSADTQYF | TGTGCCAGCAGCCAAGTATTCCATTCAGCAGATACGCAGTATTTT
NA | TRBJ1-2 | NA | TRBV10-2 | CASSEQKSPGYTF | TGCGCCAGCAGTGAGCAGAAATCTCCTGGCTACACCTTC